This record covers a single TCR beta chain. Its antigen remains undetermined. No per-base quality is available; no much larger clone lies one base away. The sample is drawn from a study of blood T cell repertoires in COVID-19 (dated by TCRdb to 2018 to 2020). In the study overall: The collaborator samples originated in the United States, Italy and Spain and spanned the acute and convalescent phases of COVID-19. The material from the prospective study consisted of cDNA or gDNA derived from T cells, B-cell-depleted T cells, or PBMCs. Subjects who had been exposed to COVID-19, were actively infected with it, or had recovered from it provided the deeply sampled blood TCRbeta repertoires that made up the dataset. The repertoires were released in a freely available public database meant as a resource for research on the immune response to SARS-CoV-2. Samples came from the ongoing ImmuneRACE study (first 160 participants) plus 1,254 subjects from 6 global collaborators. Sample metadata almost always included a de-identified subject ID, COVID-19 status, age in years and sex. Where available, HLA class I and class II types were obtained from metadata supplied by the sample provider rather than from assay-based typing.

TCRbeta CDR3 regions were amplified from genomic DNA by means of the immunoSEQ Assay, a bias-controlled multiplex PCR. Turning to the authors' computational methods: The number of nucleated cells in each sample was estimated by amplification of reference gene primers within the assay. To quantify the absolute abundance of each unique TCRbeta CDR3 rearrangement, sequence reads were collapsed and filtered. For each sample, productive Simpson clonality was calculated by taking the square root of Simpson's diversity index across productive rearrangements. In its TCRdb copy, this immuneACCESS table keeps in-frame sequences only and misses some clones. Where compared with another copy, unresolved V genes explain less than half of these, and the others have no known cause. For V, J and clone size, that table is used; D and trimming come from the DNA. The table for this sample lists 150,000 to 200,000 clones; roughly four fifths of them were counted only once. The ten largest clones take up roughly 7.5% of the sample.

From V the trimming removes 7 bases and from J it removes 2 bases, while the gene matches leave 4 bases of the junction unaccounted for. The germline V gene yields SNHLY for CDR1 and FYNNEI for CDR2. Counted from cysteine to phenylalanine, this CDR3 has 14 amino acids. Left in the record is the CDR3 DNA by itself, 42 bases read in frame from the first base. Study-wide conclusions, independent of this receptor: How much clinical and demographic metadata was included differed by source and by participant, and the metadata was provided uncurated.

Samples from volunteer blood donors who had recovered from COVID-19 were contributed by a second Seattle source. Whole blood was collected in K2EDTA tubes by collaborating institutions according to the institutions' own protocols. For TCRbeta analysis, collaborators shipped samples as frozen whole blood, isolated PBMCs, or DNA extracted from either of those sample types. This clonotype originated in a man between 40 and 49 years old who had recovered from COVID-19. Sequences were obtained from peripheral blood. The chain uses TRBV2 and TRBJ1-5; 8 nucleotides in the junction match TRBD1. The DNA is TGTGCCAGCAATCCGGGACAGGGCAATCAGCCCCAGCATTTT. It translates as CASNPGQGNQPQHF.